The 5 T cell receptor beta chains below were found in one sample sequenced in a study of shared clonotypes between healthy human individuals (dated by TCRdb to 2019 to 2021). Libraries were constructed by the immunoSEQ multiplex PCR assay. TCRdb limited this immuneACCESS table to in-frame rearrangements with V and J called. A share of clones is missing; checked studies link under half to unresolved V genes, and the rest is unexplained. The sample table records about 800,000 clones; 90% to 97% of these occur just once. Together, the top ten hold about 0.22% of the sample. CD8 naive samples were obtained by positive selection for CCR7 among CD45RO-negative cells, yielding a CD45RA+CCR7+ population from which TemRA cells were excluded. Input material: naive CD8+ T cells sorted from blood. The cell subset or site label here, explained by the study, means: CD45RA+CCR7+. These receptors were obtained from a man aged 30 to 39 in good health.

This clone has just one count. CDR3 sequence: CASSDSGSYNEQFF. CDR3 DNA sequence: TGTGCCAGCAGCGATAGCGGGTCCTACAATGAGCAGTTCTTC. The chain combines TRBV5-4 with TRBJ2-1; 7 nucleotides match TRBD2. The CDR3 consists of 14 residues. CDR1 SGHNT and CDR2 YYREEE come from the germline V gene (reference sequence). The J segment lost 1 base and the V segment lost 4 bases, leaving 2 bases of the junction unmatched.

The chain links TRBV27 to TRBJ2-7; D is possibly TRBD2 (5 bases). This CDR3 spans 13 amino acids. Trimming pared 6 bases from V and 5 bases from J, leaving 14 bases between. Per the germline V gene, CDR1 is MNHEY and CDR2 is SMNVEV (reference sequence). The chain's CDR3 is CASRGGMVNEQYF. As DNA, the CDR3 is TGTGCCAGCAGAGGAGGAATGGTAAACGAGCAGTACTTC.

With regard to this clone: At the DNA level, this CDR3 is encoded by other sequences in the same sample as well. V and J are TRBV27 and TRBJ2-7; 8 bases fit TRBD2. The germline gives CDR1 MNHEY, CDR2 SMNVEV (reference sequence). This CDR3 region has 14 residues. Trimming removed 2 bases from V and 2 bases from J; junction bases left unmatched: 2. CDR3 coding DNA: TGTGCCAGCAGTTTAAGCGGGAGTGCCTACGAGCAGTACTTC. This codes for CASSLSGSAYEQYF.

Comments on this clone: Other DNA sequences from this sample encode an identical CDR3 as well. The rearrangement links TRBV11-2 to TRBJ2-7; possibly TRBD2 for D (5 bases). The CDR3 sequence is 14 residues long. Germline loops: CDR1 SGHAT, CDR2 FQNNGV. Deletions cut 1 base from V and 0 bases from J, with 7 bases between. The CDR3 sequence: CASSLAGSSYEQYF. The CDR3 DNA follows: TGTGCCAGCAGCTTAGCGGGGTCCTCCTACGAGCAGTACTTC. Variable domain in full (rest from reference TRBV11-2 and TRBJ2-7): EAGVAQSPRYKIIEKRQSVAFWCNPISGHATLYWYQQILGQGPKLLIQFQNNGVVDDSQLPKDRFSAERLKGVDSTLKIQPAKLEDSAVYLCASSLAGSSYEQYFGPGTRLTVT.

The chain couples TRBV5-1 to TRBJ2-1; 9 bases agree with TRBD1. The CDR3 extends over 18 amino acids. V lost 3 bases to trimming and J lost 6 bases; unmatched junction nucleotides: 16. CDR1 and CDR2 from the germline V gene are SGHRS and YFSETQ. CDR3 sequence: CASSSRDRDFGFGNEQFF. The CDR3 coding sequence is TGCGCCAGCAGCTCCCGGGACAGGGATTTCGGATTCGGCAATGAGCAGTTCTTC.